This note documents a single TCR beta chain sequence. Libraries were prepared by immunoSEQ multiplex PCR; TCRdb keeps only in-frame clonotypes and omits some of them. The repertoire holds tens of thousands of clones, 78% seen once, with about a tenth in the top ten. Regarding time point: cycle 4 day 1 (C4D1), after less than 7 weeks of nivolumab. All the patients suffered relapse after autologous stem cell transplantation, and brentuximab vedotin exposure differed. The data stem from a study of PD-1 blockade in classical Hodgkin lymphoma. The wider study: Nivolumab dosed at 3 mg/kg went to patients intravenously every 2 weeks.

The CDR3 covers 13 residues. Germline values: CDR1 SGHVS, CDR2 FQNEAQ. V shed 3 bases and J shed 1 base, with 6 bases lying between them. V is TRBV7-8 and J is TRBJ2-5; D is perhaps TRBD2 (5 bases). Sequenced here: peripheral blood mononuclear cells (PBMCs), sampled before the fourth cycle of nivolumab. This clonotype originated in a human donor with classical Hodgkin lymphoma. DNA of the CDR3: TGTGCCAGCAGCTTTGGAGGCCAAGAGACCCAGTACTTC. Amino acids: CASSFGGQETQYF.